This paragraph reports one T cell receptor beta chain. These data are taken from a study of blood T cell repertoires in COVID-19. About the study: Specimens from acute and convalescent COVID-19 originated in the United States, Italy and Spain.

The CDR3 has 19 amino acids. CDR1 is LNHDA and CDR2 is SQIVND in the germline V gene (reference sequence). Germline trimming cut 5 bases from V and 5 bases from J; bases unmatched to any gene: 16. Participants had their cohort set by participant-reported clinical history. Shortly before study entry, within 2 weeks, exposed participants had met a COVID-19 case. Original processing methods: It was from reference gene primer amplification that nucleated cell counts were estimated. This table comes from immunoSEQ multiplex PCR, and its TCRdb copy is limited to in-frame clones, with some not included. That table supplies the V and J calls and clone size; D and trimming were determined from the DNA. The table shows about 280,000 clones, with approximately 90% occurring only once.

The sequencing input was PBMCs or T cells enriched from blood (not recorded which). The V call is TRBV19, the J call TRBJ2-7, with 15 positions matching TRBD2. The receptor was derived from a man in his forties or fifties who had been exposed to COVID-19. CDR3 residues: CASSLKTTGLAGGLNEQYF. DNA for the CDR3: TGTGCCAGTAGTCTGAAGACCACAGGACTAGCGGGAGGGCTCAACGAGCAGTACTTC.